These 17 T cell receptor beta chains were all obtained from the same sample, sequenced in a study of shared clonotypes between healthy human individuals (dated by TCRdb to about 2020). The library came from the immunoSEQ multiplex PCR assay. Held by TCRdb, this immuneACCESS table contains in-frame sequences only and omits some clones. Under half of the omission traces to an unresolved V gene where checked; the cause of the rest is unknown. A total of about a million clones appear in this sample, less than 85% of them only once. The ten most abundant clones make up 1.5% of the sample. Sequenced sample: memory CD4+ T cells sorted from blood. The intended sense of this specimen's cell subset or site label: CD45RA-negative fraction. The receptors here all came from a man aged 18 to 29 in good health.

The CDR3 is CASRGDSETQYF. The CDR3 DNA follows: TGTGCCAGCAGGGGGGACAGCGAGACCCAGTACTTC. V and J are TRBV2 and TRBJ2-5; 7 bases fit TRBD1. V lost 6 bases and J lost 5; bases outside the gene matches: 3. The CDR3 is 12 amino acids. Per the germline V gene, CDR1 is SNHLY and CDR2 is FYNNEI.

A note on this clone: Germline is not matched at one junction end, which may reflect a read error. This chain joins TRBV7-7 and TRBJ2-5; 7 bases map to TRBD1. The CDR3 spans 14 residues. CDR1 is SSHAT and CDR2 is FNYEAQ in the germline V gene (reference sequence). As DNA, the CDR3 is TGTGCTAGCAGCTTAAACCAGGGGGACGGGACCCAGTACTTC. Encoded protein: CASSLNQGDGTQYF. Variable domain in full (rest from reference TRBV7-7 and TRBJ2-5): GAGVSQSPRYKVTKRGQDVTLRCDPISSHATLYWYQQALGQGPEFLTYFNYEAQPDKSGLPSDRFSAERPEGSISTLTIQRTEQRDSAMYRCASSLNQGDGTQYFGPGTRLLVL.

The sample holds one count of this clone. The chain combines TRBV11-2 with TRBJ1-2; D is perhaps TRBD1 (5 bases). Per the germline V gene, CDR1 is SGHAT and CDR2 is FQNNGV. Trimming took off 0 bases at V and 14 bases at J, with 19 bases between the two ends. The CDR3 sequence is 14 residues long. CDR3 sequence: CASSLDRDGVMRTF. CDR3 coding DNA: TGTGCCAGCAGCTTAGATCGGGACGGAGTAATGAGGACCTTC.

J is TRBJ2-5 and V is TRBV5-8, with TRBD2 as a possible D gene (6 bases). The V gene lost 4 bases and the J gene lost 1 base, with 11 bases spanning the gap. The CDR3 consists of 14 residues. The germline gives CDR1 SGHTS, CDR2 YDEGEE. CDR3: CASSVQAGQETQYF. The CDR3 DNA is TGTGCCAGCAGCGTTCAAGCGGGCCAAGAGACCCAGTACTTC.

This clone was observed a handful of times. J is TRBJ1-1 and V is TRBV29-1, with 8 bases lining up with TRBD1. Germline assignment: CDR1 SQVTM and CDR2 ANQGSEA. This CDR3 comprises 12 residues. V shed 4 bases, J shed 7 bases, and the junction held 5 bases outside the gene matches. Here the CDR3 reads CSVARGHGEAFF. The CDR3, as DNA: TGCAGCGTTGCCAGGGGGCATGGTGAAGCTTTCTTT.

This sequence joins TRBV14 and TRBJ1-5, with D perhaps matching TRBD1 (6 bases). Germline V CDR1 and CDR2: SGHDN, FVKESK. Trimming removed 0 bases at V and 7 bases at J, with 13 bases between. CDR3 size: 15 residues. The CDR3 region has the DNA TGTGCCAGCAGCCAAGAGTTTGGGGGGCACCAGCCCCAGCATTTT. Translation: CASSQEFGGHQPQHF.

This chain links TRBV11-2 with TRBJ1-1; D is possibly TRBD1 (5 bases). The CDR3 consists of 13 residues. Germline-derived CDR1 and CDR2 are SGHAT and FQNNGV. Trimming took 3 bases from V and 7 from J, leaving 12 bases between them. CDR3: CASSFGGRSEAFF. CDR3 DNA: TGTGCCAGCAGCTTTGGGGGACGGAGTGAAGCTTTCTTT.

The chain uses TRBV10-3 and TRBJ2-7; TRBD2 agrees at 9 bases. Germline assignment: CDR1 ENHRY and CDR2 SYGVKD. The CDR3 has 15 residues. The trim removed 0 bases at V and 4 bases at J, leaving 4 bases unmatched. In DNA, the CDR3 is TGTGCCATCAGTGAGTCTAGCGGGGGCTCATACGAGCAGTACTTC. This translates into CAISESSGGSYEQYF.

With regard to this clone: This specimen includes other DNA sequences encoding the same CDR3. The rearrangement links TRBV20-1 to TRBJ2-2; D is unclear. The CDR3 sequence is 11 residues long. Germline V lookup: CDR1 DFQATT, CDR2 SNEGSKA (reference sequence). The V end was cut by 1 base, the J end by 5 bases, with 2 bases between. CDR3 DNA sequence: TGCAGTGCTAGAGTGACCGGGGAGCTGTTTTTT. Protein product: CSARVTGELFF.

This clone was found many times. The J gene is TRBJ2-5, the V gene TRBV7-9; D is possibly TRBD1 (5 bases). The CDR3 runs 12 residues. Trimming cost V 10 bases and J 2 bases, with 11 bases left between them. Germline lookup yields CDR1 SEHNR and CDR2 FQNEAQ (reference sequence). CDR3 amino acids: CATGTGQETQYF. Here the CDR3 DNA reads TGTGCCACCGGCACAGGTCAAGAGACCCAGTACTTC.

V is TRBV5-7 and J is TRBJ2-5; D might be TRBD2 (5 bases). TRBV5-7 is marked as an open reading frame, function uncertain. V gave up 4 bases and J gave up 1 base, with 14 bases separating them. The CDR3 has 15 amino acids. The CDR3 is CASSALERTQETQYF. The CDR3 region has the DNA TGTGCCAGCAGCGCATTGGAGCGGACCCAAGAGACCCAGTACTTC.

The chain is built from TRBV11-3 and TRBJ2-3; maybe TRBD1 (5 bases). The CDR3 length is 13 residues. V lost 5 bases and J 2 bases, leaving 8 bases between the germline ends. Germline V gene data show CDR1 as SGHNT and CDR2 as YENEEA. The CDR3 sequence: CASSGAITDTQYF. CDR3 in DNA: TGTGCCAGCAGCGGGGCCATCACAGATACGCAGTATTTT.

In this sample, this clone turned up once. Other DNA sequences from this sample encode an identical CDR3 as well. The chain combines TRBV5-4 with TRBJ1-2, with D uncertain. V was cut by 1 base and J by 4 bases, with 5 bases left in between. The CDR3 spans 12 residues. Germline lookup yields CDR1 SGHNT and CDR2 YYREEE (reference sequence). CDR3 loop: CASSLSGYGYTF. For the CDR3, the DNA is TGTGCCAGCAGCTTGTCGGGCTATGGCTACACCTTC.

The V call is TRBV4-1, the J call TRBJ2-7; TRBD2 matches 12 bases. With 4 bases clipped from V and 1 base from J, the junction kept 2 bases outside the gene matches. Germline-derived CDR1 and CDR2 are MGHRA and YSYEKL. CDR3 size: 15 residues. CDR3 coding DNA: TGCGCCAGCAGCCGGACTAGCGGGGATTCCTACGAGCAGTACTTC. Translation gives CASSRTSGDSYEQYF.

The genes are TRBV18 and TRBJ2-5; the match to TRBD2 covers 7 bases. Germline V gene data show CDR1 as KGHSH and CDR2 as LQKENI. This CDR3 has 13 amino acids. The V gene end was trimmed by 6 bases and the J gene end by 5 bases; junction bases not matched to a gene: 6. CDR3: CASSLYGGETQYF. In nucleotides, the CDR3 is TGTGCCAGCTCCCTCTACGGGGGGGAGACCCAGTACTTC.

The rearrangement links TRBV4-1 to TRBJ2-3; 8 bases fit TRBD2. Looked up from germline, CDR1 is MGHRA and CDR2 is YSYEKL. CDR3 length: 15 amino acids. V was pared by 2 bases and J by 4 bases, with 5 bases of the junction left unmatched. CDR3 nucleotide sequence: TGCGCCAGCAGCCAAACTAGCGGAGGGGCAGATACGCAGTATTTT. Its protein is CASSQTSGGADTQYF.

CDR3 amino acids: CASSYARLGETQYF. The CDR3 nucleotides read TGTGCCAGCAGTTACGCCCGTTTAGGAGAGACCCAGTACTTC. The chain links TRBV6-6 to TRBJ2-5, with D hard to call. Germline-derived CDR1 and CDR2 are MNHNY and SVGAGI (reference sequence). Trimming cost V 2 bases and J 4 bases, with 11 bases left between them. This CDR3 has 14 amino acids.